This is a list of T cell receptor beta chains from one sample in a study of HIV-infected children after antiretroviral therapy interruption. A single record per CDR3 protein comes from TCRdb applying MiXCR to the 3' RACE reads. The table has about 40,000 distinct CDR3 sequences, less than 8.5% seen once. The starting material was CD45RA+ CD4+ T cells from PBMCs, pooled from several time points, obtained from a donor given antiretroviral therapy, either interrupted or continuous. The receptors were gathered from a pool of human donors with HIV. The CDR3 runs from the conserved cysteine through the conserved F or W. A D gene is named only where the DNA matches it firmly. The size field reads once, few, many or a size class.

d_call j_call v_call clone_size cdr3_length cdr3_nt cdr3_aa
- TRBJ1-1 TRBV10-3 many 13 TGTGCCATCGGTGAGACAGCAAACACTGAAGCTTTCTTT CAIGETANTEAFF
TRBD1 TRBJ2-3 TRBV6-4 few 13 TGTGCCAGCAATCAGGGGGCTACAGATACGCAGTATTTT CASNQGATDTQYF
- TRBJ1-6 TRBV10-3 many 16 TGTGCCATCAGTGAGTCGATGGGGCCTTCAATTTCACCCCTCCACTTT CAISESMGPSISPLHF
TRBD2 TRBJ2-3 TRBV10-3 many 14 TGTGCCATCAGTTCGGGGGGGAGCACAGATACGCAGTATTTT CAISSGGSTDTQYF
TRBD2 TRBJ2-3 TRBV20-1 many 17 TGCAGTGCTAGAGGGACTAGCAGACGTGCTAGCACAGATACGCAGTATTTT CSARGTSRRASTDTQYF
TRBD2 TRBJ2-7 TRBV4-2 medium-sized 19 TGTGCCAGCAGCCAAGTCTCTACAGCGGGAGGGCCTATTCGTTACGAGCAGTACTTC CASSQVSTAGGPIRYEQYF
TRBD2 TRBJ2-2 TRBV12-3/TRBV12-4 many 15 TGTGCCAGCAGGGGGGAGCGGGGGTTCACCGGGGAGCTGTTTTTT CASRGERGFTGELFF
TRBD1 TRBJ2-3 TRBV18 few 16 TGTGCCAGCTCACAGACGACAGGGGTCGGCACAGATACGCAGTATTTT CASSQTTGVGTDTQYF
- TRBJ2-3 TRBV12-3/TRBV12-4 many 12 TGTGCCAGCAGCCTTCGCCTGGGTACGCAGTATTTT CASSLRLGTQYF
- TRBJ2-2 TRBV6-5 many 15 TGTGCCAGCAGTTACTCAGTAGCGGTCACCGGGGAGCTGTTTTTT CASSYSVAVTGELFF
TRBD2 TRBJ2-1 TRBV19 many 15 TGTGCCAGTAGAAGGACTAGCGGGAGGGTAGTTGAGCAGTTCTTC CASRRTSGRVVEQFF
- TRBJ2-3 TRBV29-1 few 12 TGCTGCGTCGGGATGGGCACAGATACGCAGTATTTT CCVGMGTDTQYF